The rows below give T cell receptor beta chains drawn from one sample of a study of long-term antiretroviral therapy in people with HIV. Profiled with immunoSEQ multiplex PCR; TCRdb holds only in-frame clones, not every one. The sample lists about 12,000 clones; over 80% were seen once. The source was unsorted PBMCs, collected 3.4 years after starting antiretroviral therapy. The receptors shown here come from a man aged 35 to 55 with HIV. Both conserved end residues are part of each CDR3. D genes are given only for firm matches. Size is stated for part of the rows, as once, few or many counts, or as a class when the clone is expanded.

J: TRBJ1-1
D: NA
V: TRBV28
size: NA
DNA: TGTGCCAGCAGTTCATCTGGACTTTATATGAACACTGAAGCTTTCTTT
CDR3: CASSSSGLYMNTEAFF

J: TRBJ2-7
D: NA
V: TRBV2
size: NA
DNA: TGTGCCAGCAAAACTGTGGGGGTAGGAGCCTACGAGCAGTACTTC
CDR3: CASKTVGVGAYEQYF

J: TRBJ2-7
D: TRBD2
V: TRBV19
size: NA
DNA: TGTGCCAGTAGTAGAGCGGGGTCAGCGTCCTACGAGCAGTACTTC
CDR3: CASSRAGSASYEQYF

J: TRBJ2-1
D: NA
V: TRBV2
size: NA
DNA: TGTGCCAGCAGTGTAAGGACAGATACTGAGCAGTTCTTC
CDR3: CASSVRTDTEQFF

J: TRBJ2-2
D: NA
V: TRBV9
size: NA
DNA: TGTGCCAGCACCCCCACTAGCCGAATCACCGGGGAGCTGTTTTTT
CDR3: CASTPTSRITGELFF

J: TRBJ2-3
D: TRBD2
V: TRBV7-9
size: NA
DNA: TGTGCCAGCAGCCAGTGGTTAGGTAGCGGGAGAACAGATACGCAGTATTTT
CDR3: CASSQWLGSGRTDTQYF

J: TRBJ1-4
D: NA
V: TRBV28
size: NA
DNA: TGTGCCAGCACATCGCCCGGGACTCCCGGTGAAAAACTGTTTTTT
CDR3: CASTSPGTPGEKLFF

J: TRBJ1-2
D: NA
V: TRBV6-4
size: NA
DNA: TGTGCCAGCAGTGATCCGGGGGGCCCGGTAGGCTACACCTTC
CDR3: CASSDPGGPVGYTF

J: TRBJ1-1
D: NA
V: TRBV30
size: NA
DNA: TGTGCCTGGAGTGTAGCCGACGACAGTGAAGCTTTCTTT
CDR3: CAWSVADDSEAFF

J: TRBJ2-7
D: TRBD1
V: TRBV28
size: NA
DNA: TGTGCCAGCAGCAGGGGGAACTACGAGCAGTACTTC
CDR3: CASSRGNYEQYF

J: TRBJ2-3
D: TRBD2
V: TRBV30
size: NA
DNA: TGTGCCTGGAGCGCTAGCGGCAACACAGATACGCAGTATTTT
CDR3: CAWSASGNTDTQYF

J: TRBJ1-5
D: NA
V: TRBV18
size: NA
DNA: TGTGCCAGCTCACCCTCATCCGGGCGAGATCAGCCCCAGCATTTT
CDR3: CASSPSSGRDQPQHF

J: TRBJ2-1
D: NA
V: TRBV4-3
size: once
DNA: TGCGCCAGCAGCCAAGAAGGGAGAAAGGATGAGCAGTTCTTC
CDR3: CASSQEGRKDEQFF